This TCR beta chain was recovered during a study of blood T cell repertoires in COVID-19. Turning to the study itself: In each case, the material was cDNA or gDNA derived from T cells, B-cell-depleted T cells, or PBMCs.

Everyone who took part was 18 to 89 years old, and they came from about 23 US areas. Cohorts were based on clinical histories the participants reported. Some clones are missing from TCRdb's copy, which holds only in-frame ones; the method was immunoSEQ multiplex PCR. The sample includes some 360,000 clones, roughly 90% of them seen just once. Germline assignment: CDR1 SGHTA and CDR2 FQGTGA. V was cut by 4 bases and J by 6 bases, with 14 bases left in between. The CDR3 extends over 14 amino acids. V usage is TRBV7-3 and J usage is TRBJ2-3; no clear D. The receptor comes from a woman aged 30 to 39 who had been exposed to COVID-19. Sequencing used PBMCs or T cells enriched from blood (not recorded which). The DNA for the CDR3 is TGTGCCAGCAGCTCAGGCATTGCTGTCGATACGCAGTATTTT. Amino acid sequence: CASSSGIAVDTQYF.